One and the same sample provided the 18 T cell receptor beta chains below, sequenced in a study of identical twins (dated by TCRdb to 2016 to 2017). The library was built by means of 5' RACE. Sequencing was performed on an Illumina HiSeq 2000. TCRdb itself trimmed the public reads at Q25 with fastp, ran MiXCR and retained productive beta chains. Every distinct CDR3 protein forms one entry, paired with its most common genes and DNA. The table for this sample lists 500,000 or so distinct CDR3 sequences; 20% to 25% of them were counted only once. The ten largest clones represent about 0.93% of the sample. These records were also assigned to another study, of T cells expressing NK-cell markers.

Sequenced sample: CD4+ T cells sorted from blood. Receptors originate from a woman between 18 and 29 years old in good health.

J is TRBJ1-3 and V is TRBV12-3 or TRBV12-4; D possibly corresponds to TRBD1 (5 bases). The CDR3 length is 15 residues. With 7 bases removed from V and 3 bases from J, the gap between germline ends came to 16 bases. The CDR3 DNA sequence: TGTGCCAGCACCCTTGGAGGGGCGCTTGGAAACACCATATATTTT. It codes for CASTLGGALGNTIYF.

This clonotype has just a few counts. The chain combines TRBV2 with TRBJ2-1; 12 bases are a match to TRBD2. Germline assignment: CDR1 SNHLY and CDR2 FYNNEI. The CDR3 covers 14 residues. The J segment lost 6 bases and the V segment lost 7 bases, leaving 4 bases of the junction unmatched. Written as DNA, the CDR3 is TGTGCCAGCACGGGACTAGCGGGTTTCAATGAGCAGTTCTTC. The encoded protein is CASTGLAGFNEQFF. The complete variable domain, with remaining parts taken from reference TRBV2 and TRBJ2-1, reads EPEVTQTPSHQVTQMGQEVILRCVPISNHLYFYWYRQILGQKVEFLVSFYNNEISEKSEIFDDQFSVERPDGSNFTLKIRSTKLEDSAMYFCASTGLAGFNEQFFGPGTRLTVL.

The CDR3 spells CSVVDISYNEQFF. CDR3 nucleotide sequence: TGCAGCGTAGTTGATATATCCTACAATGAGCAGTTCTTC. The chain is built from TRBV29-1 and TRBJ2-1, with no clear D. Germline loops: CDR1 SQVTM, CDR2 ANQGSEA. The CDR3 totals 13 residues. Trimming took 6 bases from V and 1 from J, leaving 10 bases between them.

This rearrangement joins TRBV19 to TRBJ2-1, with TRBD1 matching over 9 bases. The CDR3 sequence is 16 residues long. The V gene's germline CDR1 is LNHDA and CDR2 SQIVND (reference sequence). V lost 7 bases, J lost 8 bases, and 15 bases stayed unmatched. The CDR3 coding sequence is TGTGCCAGTACCTCGGACAGGGGAATGGTTACGGATGAGCAGTTCTTC. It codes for CASTSDRGMVTDEQFF.

The CDR3 DNA reads as TGCAGTGCGCCGGACCTGGCGGGAGGGAGCACAGATACGCAGTATTTT. Its translation is CSAPDLAGGSTDTQYF. This chain links TRBV20-1 with TRBJ2-3; 9 positions agree with TRBD2. V shed 6 bases and J 0 bases; nucleotides not matched to a gene: 10. The CDR3 consists of 16 residues. Germline V lookup: CDR1 DFQATT, CDR2 SNEGSKA (reference sequence).

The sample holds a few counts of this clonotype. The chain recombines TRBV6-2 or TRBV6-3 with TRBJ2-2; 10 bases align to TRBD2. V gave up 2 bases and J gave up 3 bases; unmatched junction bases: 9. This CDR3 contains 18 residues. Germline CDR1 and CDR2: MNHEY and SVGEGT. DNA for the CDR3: TGTGCCAGCAGTTACACTATGGGGCTAGCGGGAGACACCGGGGAGCTGTTTTTT. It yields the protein CASSYTMGLAGDTGELFF.

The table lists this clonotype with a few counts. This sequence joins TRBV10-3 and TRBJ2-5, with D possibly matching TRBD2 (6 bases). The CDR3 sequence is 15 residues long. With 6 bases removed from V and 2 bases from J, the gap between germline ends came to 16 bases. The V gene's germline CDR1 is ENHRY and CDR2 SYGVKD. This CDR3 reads CAISRTGGSQETQYF. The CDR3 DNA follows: TGTGCCATCAGCAGAACCGGGGGATCACAAGAGACCCAGTACTTC.

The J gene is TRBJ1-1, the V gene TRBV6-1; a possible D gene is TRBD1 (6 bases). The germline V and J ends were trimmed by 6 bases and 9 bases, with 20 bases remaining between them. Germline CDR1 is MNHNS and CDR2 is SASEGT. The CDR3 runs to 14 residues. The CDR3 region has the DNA TGTGCCAGCAGCCCAGGTTTGGGGGGCCGTCAAGCTTTCTTT. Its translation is CASSPGLGGRQAFF.

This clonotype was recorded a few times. CDR3 sequence reads: CASSFTGPFQETQYF. As DNA, the CDR3 is TGTGCCAGCAGTTTCACGGGCCCCTTCCAAGAGACCCAGTACTTC. The chain is built from TRBV28 and TRBJ2-5, with unresolved D. Germline loops: CDR1 MDHEN, CDR2 SYDVKM. Trimming removed 3 bases from V and 1 base from J, with 12 bases in between. The CDR3 spans 15 residues.

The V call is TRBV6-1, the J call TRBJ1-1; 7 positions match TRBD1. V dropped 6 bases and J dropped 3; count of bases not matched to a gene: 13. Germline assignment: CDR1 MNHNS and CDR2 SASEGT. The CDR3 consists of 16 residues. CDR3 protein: CASSPLRQGGYTEAFF. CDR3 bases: TGTGCCAGCAGCCCTTTACGACAGGGAGGGTACACTGAAGCTTTCTTT.

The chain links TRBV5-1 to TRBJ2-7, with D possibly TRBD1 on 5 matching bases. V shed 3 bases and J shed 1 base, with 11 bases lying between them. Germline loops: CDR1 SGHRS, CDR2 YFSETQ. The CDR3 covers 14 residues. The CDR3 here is CASSSPPGSYEQYF. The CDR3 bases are TGCGCCAGCAGCTCCCCTCCAGGGTCCTACGAGCAGTACTTC.

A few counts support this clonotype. The CDR3 sequence: CASSVGSTEQYF. In nucleotides, the CDR3 is TGTGCCAGCAGCGTCGGGAGCACCGAGCAGTACTTC. The chain joins TRBV28 to TRBJ2-7, with D tentatively TRBD2 (6 bases). The CDR3 consists of 12 residues. V was clipped by 6 bases and J by 6 bases, with 12 bases between them. Looked up from germline, CDR1 is MDHEN and CDR2 is SYDVKM.

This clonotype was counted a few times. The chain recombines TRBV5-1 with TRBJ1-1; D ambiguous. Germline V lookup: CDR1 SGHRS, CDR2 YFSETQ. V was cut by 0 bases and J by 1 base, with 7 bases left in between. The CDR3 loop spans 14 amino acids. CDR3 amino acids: CASSLERRNTEAFF. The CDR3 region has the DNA TGCGCCAGCAGCTTGGAGCGGAGGAACACTGAAGCTTTCTTT.

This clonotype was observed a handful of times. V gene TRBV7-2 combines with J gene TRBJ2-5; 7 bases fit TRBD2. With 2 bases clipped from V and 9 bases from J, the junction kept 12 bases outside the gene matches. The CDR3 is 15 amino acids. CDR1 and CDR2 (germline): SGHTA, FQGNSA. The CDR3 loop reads CASSLTGGGPWAQYF. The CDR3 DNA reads TGTGCCAGCAGCTTAACGGGAGGAGGGCCGTGGGCCCAGTACTTC.

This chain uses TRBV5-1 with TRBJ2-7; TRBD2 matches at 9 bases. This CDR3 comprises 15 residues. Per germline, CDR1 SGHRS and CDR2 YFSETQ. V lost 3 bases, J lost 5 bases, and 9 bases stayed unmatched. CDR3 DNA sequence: TGCGCCAGCAGCTCCTTGGGACTAGCCGTGGACGAGCAGTACTTC. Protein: CASSSLGLAVDEQYF. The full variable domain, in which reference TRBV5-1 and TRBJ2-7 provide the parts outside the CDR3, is KAGVTQTPRYLIKTRGQQVTLSCSPISGHRSVSWYQQTPGQGLQFLFEYFSETQRNKGNFPGRFSGRQFSNSRSEMNVSTLELGDSALYLCASSSLGLAVDEQYFGPGTRLTVT.

CDR3 protein: CSARDWYTDTQYF. The CDR3 bases are TGCAGTGCTAGAGACTGGTACACAGATACGCAGTATTTT. V is TRBV20-1 and J is TRBJ2-3, with no clear D. Germline CDR1 DFQATT, CDR2 SNEGSKA (reference sequence). The CDR3 contains 13 residues. Trimming pared 0 bases from V and 2 bases from J, leaving 6 bases between.

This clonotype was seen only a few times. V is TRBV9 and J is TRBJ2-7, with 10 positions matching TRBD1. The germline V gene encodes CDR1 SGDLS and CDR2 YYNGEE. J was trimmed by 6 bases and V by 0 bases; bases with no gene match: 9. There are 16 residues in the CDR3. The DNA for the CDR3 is TGTGCCAGCAGCGTAGTAGCTCGGACAGGGGGTGGCGAGCAGTACTTC. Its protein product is CASSVVARTGGGEQYF.

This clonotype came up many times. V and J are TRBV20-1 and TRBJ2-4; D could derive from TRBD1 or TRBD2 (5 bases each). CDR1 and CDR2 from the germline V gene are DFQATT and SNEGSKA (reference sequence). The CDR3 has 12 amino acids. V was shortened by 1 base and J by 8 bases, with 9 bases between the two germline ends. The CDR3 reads CSARGQGDIQYF. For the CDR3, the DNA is TGCAGTGCTAGAGGGCAGGGAGACATTCAGTACTTC.